This T cell receptor beta chain was sequenced in a study of early T cells in non-severe SARS-CoV-2 infection. Whole-study context: Sequencing was performed on bulk RNA from unsorted whole blood, leaving chains unpaired. Overall study results and limits: The matching step, a VDJdb search, favored anti-spike CD8 responses and missed private and CD4 specificities.

The CDR3 loop spans 14 amino acids. J lost 1 base, V lost 6 bases, and 4 bases had no gene match. The TCR library protocol attached unique molecular identifiers to the individual cDNA molecules. TCRdb analysed the 5' RACE reads with MiXCR anew, one entry per CDR3 protein. The table has approximately 90,000 distinct CDR3 sequences, 10% to 15% seen once. As to this clonotype: Its antigen remains unidentified.

The genes are TRBV12-3 or TRBV12-4 and TRBJ2-3; the match to TRBD1 covers 7 bases. Specimen: whole blood, collected at baseline. This receptor was taken from an adult who was a healthcare worker with PCR-confirmed SARS-CoV-2 infection or an uninfected control (not recorded which). The CDR3 region is CASRARGRTDTQYF. The DNA of the CDR3 is TGTGCCAGCAGGGCGAGGGGGCGCACAGATACGCAGTATTTT.